These 15 T cell receptor beta chains were all obtained from the same sample, sequenced in a study of lymphopenia after photon versus proton radiotherapy. Repertoires were generated with immunoSEQ multiplex PCR, while TCRdb's copy carries only in-frame clones and drops some. The sample carries roughly 49,000 clones, roughly 90% recorded once. The sequenced sample was peripheral blood, obtained from a patient treated with photon-based radiotherapy. The receptors stem from a woman in her thirties or forties with cholangiocarcinoma.

The rearrangement joins TRBV27 to TRBJ2-7; no clear D gene. V was pared by 6 bases and J by 2 bases, with 14 bases between. The CDR3 has 14 residues. Germline values: CDR1 MNHEY, CDR2 SMNVEV (reference sequence). The CDR3 reads CASSQQESPYEQYF. The CDR3 DNA is TGTGCCAGCAGCCAGCAGGAGTCCCCCTACGAGCAGTACTTC.

V is TRBV4-1 and J is TRBJ2-1, with a possible D match to TRBD1 (5 bases). CDR3 length equals 15 residues. Between the trimmed V and J ends, which lost 3 bases and 2 bases, there was a span of 11 bases. Germline CDR1 is MGHRA and CDR2 is YSYEKL. Written as DNA, the CDR3 is TGCGCCAGCAGCCATGACAGAGACCCCTACAATGAGCAGTTCTTC. Its translation is CASSHDRDPYNEQFF.

CDR3 region: CAWSSSTVGGTEAFF. CDR3 sequence (DNA): TGTGCCTGGAGTAGCAGTACGGTGGGGGGCACTGAAGCTTTCTTT. The V call is TRBV30, the J call TRBJ1-1; tentatively, D is TRBD1 (5 bases). Germline values: CDR1 GTSNPN, CDR2 SVGIG (reference sequence). The CDR3 spans 15 residues. Deletions cut 2 bases from V and 4 bases from J, with 17 bases between.

This chain connects TRBV27 to TRBJ2-7; either TRBD1 or TRBD2 may supply D (7 bases each). This CDR3 is 15 amino acids long. Germline V CDR1 and CDR2: MNHEY, SMNVEV (reference sequence). The V end lost 5 bases, the J end lost 5 bases, and 19 bases lay between the germline ends. CDR3 loop: CASSTRQGGNNEQYF. DNA of the CDR3: TGTGCCAGCAGTACTAGACAGGGAGGGAATAACGAGCAGTACTTC.

The chain carries TRBV28 and TRBJ2-4, with 10 bases matching TRBD2. Germline CDR1 MDHEN, CDR2 SYDVKM. The trim removed 8 bases at V and 7 bases at J, leaving 14 bases unmatched. This CDR3 contains 16 residues. The DNA for the CDR3 is TGTGCCAGCCTAGAGAGACGGAGCGGGAGGGGCAACATTCAGTACTTC. This translates into CASLERRSGRGNIQYF.

The V and J genes are TRBV4-3 and TRBJ2-6; weak D call: TRBD1 (5 bases). The CDR3 spans 18 residues. Germline loops: CDR1 LGHNA, CDR2 YSLEER. V was trimmed by 0 bases and J by 2 bases, leaving 14 bases between them. CDR3 sequence (DNA): TGCGCCAGCAGCCAAGATCTTGCAGGGCTCGCTGGGGCCAACGTCCTGACTTTC. Translation: CASSQDLAGLAGANVLTF.

CDR3 region: CASSPPGGTWSAEAFF. The CDR3 DNA is TGTGCCAGCTCACCGCCGGGGGGGACATGGAGTGCTGAAGCTTTCTTT. The chain carries TRBV18 and TRBJ1-1, with a possible D match to TRBD1 (6 bases). V was pared by 3 bases and J by 6 bases, with 20 bases between. The CDR3 has 16 residues. Germline CDR1 is KGHSH and CDR2 is LQKENI.

The V and J genes are TRBV30 and TRBJ1-2; no clear D gene. Per the germline V gene, CDR1 is GTSNPN and CDR2 is SVGIG (reference sequence). Trimming took off 3 bases at V and 8 bases at J, with 19 bases between the two ends. The CDR3 is 14 amino acids. This CDR3 reads CAWSNGWIGVGYTF. The DNA of the CDR3 is TGTGCCTGGAGCAATGGGTGGATTGGGGTCGGCTACACCTTC.

The CDR3 reads CASSWGQGEQYF. The CDR3 bases are TGTGCCAGCAGCTGGGGACAGGGTGAGCAGTACTTC. J is TRBJ2-7 and V is TRBV7-9, with 9 bases fitting TRBD1. The CDR3 sequence is 12 residues long. Germline loops: CDR1 SEHNR, CDR2 FQNEAQ (reference sequence). V was pared by 4 bases and J by 7 bases, with 2 bases of the junction left unmatched.

The chain uses TRBV18 and TRBJ2-3; D is perhaps TRBD1 or TRBD2 (5 bases each). Germline CDR1 reads KGHSH; CDR2 reads LQKENI. This CDR3 is built from 15 residues. Trimming shortened V by 2 bases and J by 0 bases, and 9 bases separated the two germline ends. In DNA form, the CDR3 reads TGTGCCAGCTCACCAGGGACCCCTAGCACAGATACGCAGTATTTT. Protein: CASSPGTPSTDTQYF.

The chain carries TRBV28 and TRBJ1-1; D not resolved. The CDR3 totals 12 residues. V lost 1 base and J lost 8, with 8 bases in between. Germline CDR1 and CDR2: MDHEN and SYDVKM. In DNA form, the CDR3 reads TGTGCCAGCAGTTTATATGACCGAGAAGCTTTCTTT. Translation: CASSLYDREAFF.

The chain links TRBV25-1 to TRBJ2-7; TRBD2 matches 12 bases. Germline values: CDR1 MGHDK, CDR2 SYGVNS. The CDR3 is 17 amino acids. The J segment lost 2 bases and the V segment lost 4 bases, leaving 9 bases of the junction unmatched. CDR3 sequence (DNA): TGTGCCAGCAGTGCCGTTTCTAGCGGGAGGGATGCCTACGAGCAGTACTTC. Amino acids: CASSAVSSGRDAYEQYF.

The gene calls are TRBV5-5 and TRBJ2-7; D is undetermined. Germline CDR1 reads SGHKS; CDR2 reads YYEKEE (reference sequence). The germline V and J ends were trimmed by 0 bases and 6 bases, with 4 bases remaining between them. The CDR3 totals 11 residues. The CDR3 coding sequence is TGTGCCAGCAGCTTGGTGGGCGAGCAGTACTTC. This encodes CASSLVGEQYF.

The chain recombines TRBV7-6 with TRBJ2-1, with a possible D match to TRBD1 (5 bases). V was cut by 0 bases and J by 10 bases, with 19 bases left in between. This CDR3 spans 16 amino acids. Germline V gene sequence: CDR1 SGHVS, CDR2 FNYEAQ. This CDR3 reads CASSLAKSLGVGEQFF. The CDR3 nucleotides are TGTGCCAGCAGCTTAGCGAAATCTTTAGGGGTAGGGGAGCAGTTCTTC.

The J gene is TRBJ2-1, the V gene TRBV4-2; 14 bases match TRBD2. Germline CDR1 and CDR2: LGHNA and YNFKEQ. With V trimmed by 4 bases and J by 6 bases, 5 bases remained unmatched. CDR3 length: 16 amino acids. In DNA form, the CDR3 reads TGTGCCAGCAGCCCACAGACTAGCGGGAGGGGCAATGAGCAGTTCTTC. Translating it yields CASSPQTSGRGNEQFF.